This T cell receptor (beta chain) stems from a study of T cell responses to AZD1222 COVID-19 vaccine. On the study more broadly: Whether given at about 4 or about 12 weeks, second doses were pooled.

Whole-study findings and limits: Vaccine-related CD4 TCRs covered spike, predominating at 160-218 and 743-854. It should be noted that donors were predominantly white British and more often female, and clonal diversity was possibly underestimated.

As to this clone: The antigen remains undetermined.

The data were produced by immunoSEQ multiplex PCR, yet TCRdb's version contains in-frame clones alone and is incomplete. The data show about 190,000 clones, 90% to 95% seen once. CDR1 KGHSH and CDR2 LQKENI come from the germline V gene. Germline trimming cut 0 bases from V and 3 bases from J; bases unmatched to any gene: 6. The CDR3 runs 16 residues. This chain links TRBV18 with TRBJ2-3; 7 positions agree with TRBD1. The receptor was isolated from an adult in good health. Specimen: peripheral blood, collected on day 0 of AZD1222 vaccination. CDR3 sequence (DNA): TGTGCCAGCTCACCACCAACAGGGGTAAGGACAGATACGCAGTATTTT. Its protein product is CASSPPTGVRTDTQYF.